The clone carrying this T cell receptor (beta chain) has just a few counts. CDR1 GTSNPN and CDR2 SVGIG come from the germline V gene (reference sequence). With 4 bases removed from V and 2 bases from J, the gap between germline ends came to 15 bases. There are 14 residues in the CDR3. This specimen belongs to a study of identical twins. From the 5' RACE reads, TCRdb called clonotypes with MiXCR, one entry per CDR3 protein. The repertoire holds hundreds of thousands of distinct CDR3 sequences, with about 9.4% as singletons. This sample was also put to use in a study of yellow fever vaccine responses in identical twins.

The J gene is TRBJ2-7, the V gene TRBV30; maybe TRBD2 (6 bases). This receptor was obtained from a woman aged 18-35 years in good health. Sequenced input: PBMCs. The CDR3 DNA is TGTGCCTGGACCCCAAATTGGGGGGCCTACGAGCAGTACTTC. Its protein is CAWTPNWGAYEQYF. Supplemented by reference TRBV30 and TRBJ2-7, the full variable domain reads SQTIHQWPATLVQPVGSPLSLECTVEGTSNPNLYWYRQAAGRGLQLLFYSVGIGQISSEVPQNLSASRPQDRQFILSSKKLLLSDSGFYLCAWTPNWGAYEQYFGPGTRLTVT.